The source of this T cell receptor (beta chain) is a study of T cells after posttransplantation cyclophosphamide (dated by TCRdb to about 2016). As for the study more broadly: Using TRB sequencing, the study followed how the T cell repertoire rebuilt after myeloablative bone marrow transplantation with posttransplantation cyclophosphamide given as GVHD prophylaxis. Antigen receptor sequencing was done on samples from a few dozen PTCy-treated patients and from approximately 16 related bone marrow donors of those patients. In 3 patients, up to about 3 additional blood samples taken between 2 and 5.2 years after transplant also underwent TRB sequencing, as did pretransplant blood from a handful of patients. Public TRB sequences were searched against a database of over 3,500 sequences associated with responses to pathogens, tumor antigens, self-antigens and alloantigens. Blood from every one of the roughly 33 PTCy patients who had 1-year posttransplant specimens underwent TRB sequencing. Because TRA and TRB clonality correlated tightly in eight or nine samples, later TCR analyses were limited to TRB.

TRB sequencing was run on genomic DNA with either the immunoSEQ assay at survey resolution or the hsTCRB kit. As for how the authors treated the data: The immunoSEQ software handled initial read processing, and the LymphoSeq R package was used for repertoire analyses. Clonality was computed as 1 minus normalized Shannon entropy; Gini coefficient was also calculated for each TRB dataset. To infer phenotypes in unsorted samples, TRB sequences from sorted subsets of the recipient or donor were mapped onto unsorted samples from the same recipient. TCRdb took over this immuneACCESS table, retaining in-frame rearrangements with V and J assigned. Such tables are incomplete; in checked studies, under half of the missing clones stem from an unresolved V gene, and the remainder is unexplained. That table furnishes V, J and clone size, whereas the DNA furnished D and trimming. In all, the sample holds approximately 6,900 clones, and about 98% of those were seen once. The ten most abundant clones make up just over 0.5% of the sample.

The full study reports these points: Donor-recipient similarity was low at 1-2 months but rose over the first year, and later blood repertoires were often dominated by donor CD8+ memory clones. The TRB repertoires of T cells infiltrating skin or the GI tract showed only limited overlap with the TRB repertoires found in blood. Across 45 patients, recipient CMV seropositivity and CMV reactivation were highly associated with TRB clonality; PTCy diversity was similar to CNI/methotrexate controls.

Comments on this clone: The antigen this receptor binds is unknown. The input lacks base qualities; no much larger clone sits a single base away.

The CDR1 and CDR2 encoded by the germline V gene (reference sequence) are MNHEY and SMNVEV. The V end loses 2 bases and the J end loses 2 bases, and a stretch of 7 bases separates them. The CDR3, cysteine through phenylalanine, is 14 amino acids long. CDR3 DNA is the only sequence kept; it has 42 bases, read in frame from the first base. On the day of marrow donation, related bone marrow donors gave peripheral blood samples. Viable CD3+CD4+ or CD3+CD8+ cells that were CCR7+CD45RA+CD45RO-CD95-CD27+CD28+ were defined as naive T cells. Peripheral blood and bone marrow mononuclear cells were isolated by Ficoll-Hypaque density centrifugation and were cryopreserved. CD4+ and CD8+ T cells, including naive and memory subsets, were sorted by FACS on a FACSAria II.

The receptor comes from a woman under 40 in good health and a related stem cell transplant donor. Recombination connected TRBV27 to TRBJ1-5; possibly the D gene is TRBD1, per 5 matching bases. Sequenced sample: naive CD8+ T cells sorted from PBMCs. In nucleotides, the sequence is TGTGCCAGCAGTTTAGGGGGGGGCAATCAGCCCCAGCATTTT. This gives the protein CASSLGGGNQPQHF.